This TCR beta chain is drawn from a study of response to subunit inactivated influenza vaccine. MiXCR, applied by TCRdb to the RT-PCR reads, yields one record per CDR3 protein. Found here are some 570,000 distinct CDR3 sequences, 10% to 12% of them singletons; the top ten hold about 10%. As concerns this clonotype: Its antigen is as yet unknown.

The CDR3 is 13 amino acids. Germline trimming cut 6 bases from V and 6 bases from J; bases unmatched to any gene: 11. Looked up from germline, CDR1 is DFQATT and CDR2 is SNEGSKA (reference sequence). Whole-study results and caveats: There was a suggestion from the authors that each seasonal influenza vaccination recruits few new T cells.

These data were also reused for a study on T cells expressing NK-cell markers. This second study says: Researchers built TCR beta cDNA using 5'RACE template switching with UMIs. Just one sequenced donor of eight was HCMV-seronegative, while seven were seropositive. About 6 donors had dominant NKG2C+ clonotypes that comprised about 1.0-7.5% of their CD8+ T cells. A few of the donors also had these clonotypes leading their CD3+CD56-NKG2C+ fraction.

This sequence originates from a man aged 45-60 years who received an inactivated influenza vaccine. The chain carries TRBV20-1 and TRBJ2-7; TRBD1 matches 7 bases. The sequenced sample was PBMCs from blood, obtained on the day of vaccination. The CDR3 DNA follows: TGCAGTGCATCAGCAACTACAGGGGTCGAGCAGTACTTC. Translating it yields CSASATTGVEQYF.